This is a list of T cell receptor beta chains from one sample in a study of cytomegalovirus exposure and HLA in healthy donors. Method: immunoSEQ multiplex PCR; TCRdb's copy keeps in-frame clones and lacks some. The sample includes about 92,000 clones, 60% to 80% of them seen just once. The source material was PBMCs. The receptors come from a man in his fifties in good health and CMV-seropositive. CDR3s include the opening cysteine and the closing phenylalanine or tryptophan. D genes are given only for firm matches. Size values are once, few and many counts, or a class for expanded clones, and some rows have none.

D gene	clone size	V gene	J gene	CDR3 DNA	CDR3 protein
TRBD1	-	TRBV4-3	TRBJ2-7	TGCGCCAGCAGCCAGCAGACAGGGGGAAATTACGAGCAGTACTTC	CASSQQTGGNYEQYF
-	-	TRBV19	TRBJ1-3	TGTGCCAGTAGTAGGAGGGGCGCAGGAAACACCATATATTTT	CASSRRGAGNTIYF
TRBD1	-	TRBV6-1	TRBJ2-7	TGTGCAGCGCTGGCAACAGGGGTCTACGAGCAGTACTTC	CAALATGVYEQYF
-	-	TRBV7-9	TRBJ1-1	TGTGCCAGCAGCTTGACAACCACTGAAGCTTTCTTT	CASSLTTTEAFF
-	-	TRBV30	TRBJ1-2	TGTGCCTGGGGGGCAGGGGTGAACTATGGCTACACCTTC	CAWGAGVNYGYTF
TRBD2	-	TRBV28	TRBJ2-3	TGTGCCAGCAGTCCGCGCGCGGCGGGGGGGGACACAGATACGCAGTATTTT	CASSPRAAGGDTDTQYF
TRBD1	-	TRBV7-3	TRBJ1-1	TGTGCCAGCAGCTTAAACCCAGGGGGCAACACTGAAGCTTTCTTT	CASSLNPGGNTEAFF
-	-	TRBV30	TRBJ1-6	TGTGCCTGGACAGGGAACAATAATTCACCCCTCCACTTT	CAWTGNNNSPLHF
-	-	TRBV5-1	TRBJ1-1	TGCGCCAGCAGCTCGGAAGGGGACACTGAAGCTTTCTTT	CASSSEGDTEAFF
TRBD1	once	TRBV5-1	TRBJ1-2	TGCGCCAGCAGCAGGGAAGGACAGGCGATACTAGACCCCTATGGCTACACCTTC	CASSREGQAILDPYGYTF
-	-	TRBV14	TRBJ2-6	TGTGCCAGCAGCCAAGTGAGGTCGGGGTCTGGGGCCAACGTCCTGACTTTC	CASSQVRSGSGANVLTF